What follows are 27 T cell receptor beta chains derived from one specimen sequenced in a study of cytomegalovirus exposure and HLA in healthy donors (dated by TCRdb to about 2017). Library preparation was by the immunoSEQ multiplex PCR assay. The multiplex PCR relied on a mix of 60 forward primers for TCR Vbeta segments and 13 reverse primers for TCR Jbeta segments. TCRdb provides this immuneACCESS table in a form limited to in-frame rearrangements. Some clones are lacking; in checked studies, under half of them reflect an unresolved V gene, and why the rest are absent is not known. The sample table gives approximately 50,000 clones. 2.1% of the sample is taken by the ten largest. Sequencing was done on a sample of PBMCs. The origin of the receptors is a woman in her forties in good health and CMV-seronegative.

CDR3 coding DNA: TGTGCCTCCAGGGGGACCAAGGCTTTTAACTATGGCTACACCTTC. Translated: CASRGTKAFNYGYTF. V usage is TRBV6-6 and J usage is TRBJ1-2, with TRBD1 matching over 7 bases. The germline gives CDR1 MNHNY, CDR2 SVGAGI (reference sequence). The CDR3 spans 15 residues. The trim removed 11 bases at V and 1 base at J, leaving 13 bases unmatched.

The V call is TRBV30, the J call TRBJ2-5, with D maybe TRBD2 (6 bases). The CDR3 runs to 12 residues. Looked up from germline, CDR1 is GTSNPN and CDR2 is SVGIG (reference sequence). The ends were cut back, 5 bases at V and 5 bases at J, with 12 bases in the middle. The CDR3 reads CAWGREWETQYF. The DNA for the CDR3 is TGTGCCTGGGGCCGGGAGTGGGAGACCCAGTACTTC.

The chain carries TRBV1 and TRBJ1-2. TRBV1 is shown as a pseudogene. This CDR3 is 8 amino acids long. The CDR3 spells CTNAGPPF. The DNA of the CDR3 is TGCACCAACGCGGGGCCACCCTTC.

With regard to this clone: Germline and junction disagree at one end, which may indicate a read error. CDR3 sequence: CASTQVRTEDFF. The DNA of the CDR3 is TGTGCCAGCACTCAAGTGAGGACTGAAGATTTCTTT. The rearrangement links TRBV7-2 to TRBJ1-1, with no clear D. CDR1 is SGHTA, CDR2 FQGNSA, per germline. This CDR3 contains 12 residues.

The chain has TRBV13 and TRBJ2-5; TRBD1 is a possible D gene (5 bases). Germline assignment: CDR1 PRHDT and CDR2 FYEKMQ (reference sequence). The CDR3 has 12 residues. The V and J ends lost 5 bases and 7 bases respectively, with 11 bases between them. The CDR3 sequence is CASSQGPGTQYF. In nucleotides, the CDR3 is TGTGCCAGCAGCCAGGGCCCGGGGACCCAGTACTTC.

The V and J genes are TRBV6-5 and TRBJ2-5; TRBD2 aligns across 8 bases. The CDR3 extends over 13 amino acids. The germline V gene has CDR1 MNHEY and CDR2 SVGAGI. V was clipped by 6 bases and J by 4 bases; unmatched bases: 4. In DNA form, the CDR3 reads TGTGCCAGCAGGTCACTAGCGGCAGAGACCCAGTACTTC. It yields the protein CASRSLAAETQYF.

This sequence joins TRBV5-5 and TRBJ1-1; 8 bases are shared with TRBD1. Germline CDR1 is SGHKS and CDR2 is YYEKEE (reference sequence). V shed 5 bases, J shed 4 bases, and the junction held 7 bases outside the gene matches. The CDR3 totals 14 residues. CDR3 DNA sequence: TGTGCCAGCAGTTCGGTTGGGACAGGCACTGAAGCTTTCTTT. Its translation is CASSSVGTGTEAFF.

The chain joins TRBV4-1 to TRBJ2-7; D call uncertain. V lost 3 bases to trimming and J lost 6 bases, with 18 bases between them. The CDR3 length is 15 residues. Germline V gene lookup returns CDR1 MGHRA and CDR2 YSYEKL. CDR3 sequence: CASSHRWATDSEQYF. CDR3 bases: TGCGCCAGCAGCCACCGGTGGGCCACCGATAGCGAGCAGTACTTC.

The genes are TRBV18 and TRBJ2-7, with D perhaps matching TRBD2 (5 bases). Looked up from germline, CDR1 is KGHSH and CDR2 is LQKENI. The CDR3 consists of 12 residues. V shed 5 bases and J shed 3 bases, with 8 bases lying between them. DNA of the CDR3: TGTGCCAGCTCAAGCGGCAACTACGAGCAGTACTTC. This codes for CASSSGNYEQYF.

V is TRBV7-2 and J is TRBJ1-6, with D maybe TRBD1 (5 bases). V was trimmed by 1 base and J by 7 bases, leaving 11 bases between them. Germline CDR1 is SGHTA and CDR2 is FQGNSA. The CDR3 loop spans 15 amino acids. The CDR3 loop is CASSLVTGGNSPLHF. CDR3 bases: TGTGCCAGCAGCTTAGTAACGGGGGGGAATTCACCCCTCCACTTT.

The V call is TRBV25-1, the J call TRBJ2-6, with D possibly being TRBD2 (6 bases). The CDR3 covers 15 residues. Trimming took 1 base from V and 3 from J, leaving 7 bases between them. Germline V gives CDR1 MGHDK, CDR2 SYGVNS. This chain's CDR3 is CASSESGVGANVLTF. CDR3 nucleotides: TGTGCCAGCAGTGAATCGGGAGTTGGGGCCAACGTCCTGACTTTC. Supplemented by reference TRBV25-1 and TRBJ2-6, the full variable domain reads EADIYQTPRYLVIGTGKKITLECSQTMGHDKMYWYQQDPGMELHLIHYSYGVNSTEKGDLSSESTVSRIRTEHFPLTLESARPSHTSQYLCASSESGVGANVLTFGAGSRLTVL.

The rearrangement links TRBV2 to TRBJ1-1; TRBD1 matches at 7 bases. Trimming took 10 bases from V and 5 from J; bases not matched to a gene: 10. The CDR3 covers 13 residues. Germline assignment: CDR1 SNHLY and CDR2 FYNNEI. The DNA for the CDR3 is TGTGCCACCTCGAGGCAGGGGGAGACTGAAGCTTTCTTT. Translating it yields CATSRQGETEAFF.

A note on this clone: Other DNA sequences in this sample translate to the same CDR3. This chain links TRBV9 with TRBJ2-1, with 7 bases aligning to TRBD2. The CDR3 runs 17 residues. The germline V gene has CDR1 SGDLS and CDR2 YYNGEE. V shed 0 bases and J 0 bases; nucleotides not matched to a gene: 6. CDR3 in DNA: TGTGCCAGCAGCGTAGCTGGGGGGGGAGGCTCCTACAATGAGCAGTTCTTC. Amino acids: CASSVAGGGGSYNEQFF. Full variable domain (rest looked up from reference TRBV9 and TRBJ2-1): DSGVTQTPKHLITATGQRVTLRCSPRSGDLSVYWYQQSLDQGLQFLIQYYNGEERAKGNILERFSAQQFPDLHSELNLSSLELGDSALYFCASSVAGGGGSYNEQFFGPGTRLTVL.

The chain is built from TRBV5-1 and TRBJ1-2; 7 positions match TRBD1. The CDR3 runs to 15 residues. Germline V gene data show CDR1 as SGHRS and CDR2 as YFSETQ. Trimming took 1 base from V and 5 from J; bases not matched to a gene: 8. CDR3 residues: CASSLYASGGYGYTF. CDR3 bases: TGCGCCAGCAGCTTGTATGCTTCAGGGGGATATGGCTACACCTTC.

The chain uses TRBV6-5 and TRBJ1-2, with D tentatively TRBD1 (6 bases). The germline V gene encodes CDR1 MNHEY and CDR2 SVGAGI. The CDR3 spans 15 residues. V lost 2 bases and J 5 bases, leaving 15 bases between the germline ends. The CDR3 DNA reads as TGTGCCAGCAGTTACGACAGGAACCTCGTTTATGGCTACACCTTC. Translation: CASSYDRNLVYGYTF.

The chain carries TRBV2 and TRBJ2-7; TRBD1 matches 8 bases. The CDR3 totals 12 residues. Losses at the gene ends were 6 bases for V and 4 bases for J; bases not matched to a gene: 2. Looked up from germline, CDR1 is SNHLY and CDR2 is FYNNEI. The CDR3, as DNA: TGTGCCAGCAGACAGGGGGAATACGAGCAGTACTTC. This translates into CASRQGEYEQYF.

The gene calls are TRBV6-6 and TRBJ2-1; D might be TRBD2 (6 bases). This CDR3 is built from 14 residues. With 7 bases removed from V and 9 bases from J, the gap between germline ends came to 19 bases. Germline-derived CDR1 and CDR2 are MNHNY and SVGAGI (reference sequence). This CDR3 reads CASKGVAGMSEQFF. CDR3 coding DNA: TGTGCCAGCAAAGGGGTCGCGGGAATGAGTGAGCAGTTCTTC.

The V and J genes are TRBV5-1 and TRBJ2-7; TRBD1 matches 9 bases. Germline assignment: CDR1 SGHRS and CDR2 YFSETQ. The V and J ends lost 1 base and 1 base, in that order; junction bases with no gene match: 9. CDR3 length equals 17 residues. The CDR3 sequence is CASSLPGTGSWSYEQYF. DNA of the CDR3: TGCGCCAGCAGCTTGCCCGGGACAGGGTCGTGGTCCTACGAGCAGTACTTC.

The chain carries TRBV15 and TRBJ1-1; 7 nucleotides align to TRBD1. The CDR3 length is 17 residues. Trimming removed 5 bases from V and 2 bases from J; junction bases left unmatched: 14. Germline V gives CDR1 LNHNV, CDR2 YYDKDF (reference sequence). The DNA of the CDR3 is TGTGCCACCAGCCCTAACCGGGACAGCATTTTTAACACTGAAGCTTTCTTT. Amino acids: CATSPNRDSIFNTEAFF. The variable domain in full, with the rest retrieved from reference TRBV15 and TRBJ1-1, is DAMVIQNPRYQVTQFGKPVTLSCSQTLNHNVMYWYQQKSSQAPKLLFHYYDKDFNNEADTPDNFQSRRPNTSFCFLDIRSPGLGDTAMYLCATSPNRDSIFNTEAFFGQGTRLTVV.

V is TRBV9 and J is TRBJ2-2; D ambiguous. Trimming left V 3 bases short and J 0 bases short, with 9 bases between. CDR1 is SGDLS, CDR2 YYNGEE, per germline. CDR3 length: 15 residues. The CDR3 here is CASSAWHSNTGELFF. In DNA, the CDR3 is TGTGCCAGCAGCGCGTGGCATTCGAACACCGGGGAGCTGTTTTTT. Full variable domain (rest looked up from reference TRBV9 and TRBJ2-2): DSGVTQTPKHLITATGQRVTLRCSPRSGDLSVYWYQQSLDQGLQFLIQYYNGEERAKGNILERFSAQQFPDLHSELNLSSLELGDSALYFCASSAWHSNTGELFFGEGSRLTVL.

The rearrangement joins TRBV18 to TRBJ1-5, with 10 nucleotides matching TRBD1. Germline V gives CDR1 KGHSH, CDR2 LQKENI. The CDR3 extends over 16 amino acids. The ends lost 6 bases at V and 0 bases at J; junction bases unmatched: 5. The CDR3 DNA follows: TGTGCCAGCTCGCACGGACAGGGGGATAGCAATCAGCCCCAGCATTTT. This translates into CASSHGQGDSNQPQHF.

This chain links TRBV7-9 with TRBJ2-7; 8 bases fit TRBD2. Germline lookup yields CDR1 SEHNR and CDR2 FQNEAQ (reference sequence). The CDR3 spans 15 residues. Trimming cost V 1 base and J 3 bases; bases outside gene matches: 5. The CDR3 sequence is CASSLVGSGNYEQYF. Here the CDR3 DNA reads TGTGCCAGCAGCTTAGTAGGTAGCGGGAACTACGAGCAGTACTTC.

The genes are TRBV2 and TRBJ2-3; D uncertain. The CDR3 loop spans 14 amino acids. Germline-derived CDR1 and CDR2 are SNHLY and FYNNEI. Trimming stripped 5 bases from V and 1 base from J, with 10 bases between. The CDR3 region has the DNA TGTGCCAGCAGTTTTATTCTTGGCACAGATACGCAGTATTTT. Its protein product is CASSFILGTDTQYF.

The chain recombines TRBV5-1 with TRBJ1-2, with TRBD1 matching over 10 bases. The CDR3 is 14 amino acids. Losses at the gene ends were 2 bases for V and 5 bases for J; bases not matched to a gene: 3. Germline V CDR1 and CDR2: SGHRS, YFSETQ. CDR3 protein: CASSFDRGLYGYTF. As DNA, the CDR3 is TGCGCCAGCAGCTTCGACAGGGGGCTGTATGGCTACACCTTC.

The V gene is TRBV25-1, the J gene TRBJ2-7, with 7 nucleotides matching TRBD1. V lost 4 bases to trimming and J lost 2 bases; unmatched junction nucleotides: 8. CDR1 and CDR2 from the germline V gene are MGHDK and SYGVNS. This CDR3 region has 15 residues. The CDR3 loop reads CASSGGQSATYEQYF. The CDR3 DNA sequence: TGTGCCAGCAGTGGGGGACAGTCAGCTACCTACGAGCAGTACTTC.

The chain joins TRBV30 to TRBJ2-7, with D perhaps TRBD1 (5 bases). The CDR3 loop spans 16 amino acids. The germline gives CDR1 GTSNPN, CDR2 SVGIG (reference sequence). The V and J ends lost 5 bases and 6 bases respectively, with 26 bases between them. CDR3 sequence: CAWGPSLRGRAPEQYF. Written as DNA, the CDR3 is TGTGCCTGGGGACCCTCCCTCCGCGGCAGGGCTCCCGAGCAGTACTTC.

The DNA of the CDR3 is TGTGCCAGCAGTTATTTAGCTAACACTGAAGCTTTCTTT. This sequence encodes CASSYLANTEAFF. The rearrangement uses TRBV6-5 and TRBJ1-1; D unclear. CDR1 is MNHEY, CDR2 SVGAGI, per germline. The CDR3 is 13 amino acids. Between the trimmed V and J ends, which lost 3 bases and 2 bases, there was a span of 7 bases.